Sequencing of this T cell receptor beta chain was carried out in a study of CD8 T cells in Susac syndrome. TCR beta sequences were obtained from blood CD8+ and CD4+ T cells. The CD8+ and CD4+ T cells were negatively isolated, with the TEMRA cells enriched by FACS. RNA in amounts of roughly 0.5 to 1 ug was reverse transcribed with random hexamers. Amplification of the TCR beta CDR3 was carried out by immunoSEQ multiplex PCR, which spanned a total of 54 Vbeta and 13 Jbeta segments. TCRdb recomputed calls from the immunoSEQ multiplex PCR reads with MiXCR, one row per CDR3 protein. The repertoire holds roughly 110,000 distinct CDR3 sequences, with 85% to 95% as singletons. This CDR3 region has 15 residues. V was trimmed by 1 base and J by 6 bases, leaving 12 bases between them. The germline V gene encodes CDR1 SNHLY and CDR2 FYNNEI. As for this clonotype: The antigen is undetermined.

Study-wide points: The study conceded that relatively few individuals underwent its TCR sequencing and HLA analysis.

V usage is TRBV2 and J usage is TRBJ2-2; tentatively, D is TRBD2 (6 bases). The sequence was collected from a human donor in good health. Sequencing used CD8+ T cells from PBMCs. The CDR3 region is CASSEGRGYAGELFF. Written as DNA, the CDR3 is TGTGCCAGCAGTGAAGGTCGGGGGTACGCCGGGGAGCTGTTTTTT.